This T cell receptor (beta chain) was captured by sequencing in a study of T cells in Graves' hyperthyroidism and ophthalmopathy. Background on the study: It was at initial diagnosis, before any treatment, that peripheral blood was collected.

General study results and limits: Ophthalmopathy could be told apart from stable hyperthyroidism with a 13 V-J model. The blood repertoire included most of the expanded thyroid clonotypes above 0.001.

The investigators amplified TCR beta CDR3 regions from RNA transcripts. HTBI primers were used for first-round RT-PCR of the TCR CDR3. TCRdb redid the calling of the multiplex PCR reads with MiXCR, one entry per CDR3 protein. The sample contains under 400,000 distinct CDR3 sequences, roughly 18% of which appear only once. Trimming left V 2 bases short and J 7 bases short, with 9 bases between. Germline V gene sequence: CDR1 GTSNPN, CDR2 SVGIG (reference sequence). The CDR3 has 11 amino acids. Cells are PBMCs isolated from around 9.4 ml of fresh blood. This clonotype appeared a few times. The antigen remains unidentified. A much larger clone differs by one base, so this may be a read error.

The TCR was taken from a woman between 45 and 60 years old with Graves' hyperthyroidism. The J gene is TRBJ2-7, the V gene TRBV30; D not resolved. Sequencing was carried out using blood. The CDR3 DNA reads TGTGCCTGGAGTTTGTTAGTTGAGCAGTACTTC. Translation gives CAWSLLVEQYF.